The sequence of this TCR beta chain was determined in a study of cytomegalovirus exposure and HLA in healthy donors. The data were produced by immunoSEQ multiplex PCR, yet TCRdb's version contains in-frame clones alone and is incomplete. The table includes 150,000 to 200,000 clones, roughly nine tenths detected once. In regard to this clone: The antigen is unknown.

This CDR3 is 15 amino acids long. V lost 2 bases, J lost 3 bases, and 13 bases lay in between. CDR1 SGHRS and CDR2 YFSETQ come from the germline V gene. Study outcomes and limitations: The authors confirmed in vitro that three CMV-associated chains were specific for CMV antigens. For cytomegalovirus status, the classifier reportedly gave diagnoses with high specificity and sensitivity. Cytomegalovirus-associated TCR beta chains were listed, numbering roughly 150. According to a later analysis, TCR clusters from the first cohort tended to co-occur in the 120 or so validation repertoires.

The J gene is TRBJ2-3, the V gene TRBV5-1; tentative D call: TRBD2 (5 bases). Sequenced sample: PBMCs. The TCR comes from a man aged 25 to 40 in good health and CMV-seropositive. The CDR3, as DNA: TGCGCCAGCAGCTTTCTAGCTTTCAAGACAGATACGCAGTATTTT. As protein: CASSFLAFKTDTQYF.